This TCR beta chain was recovered during a study of blood T cell repertoires in COVID-19 (dated by TCRdb to 2020 to 2021). Describing the broader study: The collaborator samples originated in the United States, Italy and Spain and spanned the acute and convalescent phases of COVID-19. The material from the prospective study consisted of cDNA or gDNA derived from T cells, B-cell-depleted T cells, or PBMCs. Deeply sampled blood TCRbeta repertoires from subjects exposed to, actively infected with, or recovered from COVID-19 were included in the dataset. The repertoires were released in a freely available public database meant as a resource for research on the immune response to SARS-CoV-2. The samples were drawn from two sources: the first 160 participants of the ongoing ImmuneRACE study, and 1,200 or so subjects contributed by 6 global collaborators. The sample metadata nearly always contained a de-identified subject ID, COVID-19 status, age in years and sex. Where HLA class I and class II types were available, the types were taken from metadata supplied by the sample provider, not from assay-based typing.

Whole blood was collected in K2EDTA tubes by collaborating institutions according to the institutions' own protocols. For TCRbeta analysis, collaborator samples were shipped as frozen whole blood, as isolated PBMCs, or as DNA extracted from either sample type. According to the germline V gene, CDR1 reads MNHEY and CDR2 reads SVGAGI. The CDR3 numbers 14 residues from cysteine through phenylalanine. CDR3 DNA is the only sequence kept; it has 42 bases, read in frame from the first base. Germline trimming amounts to 7 bases on V and 7 bases on J, with 10 as the count of junction bases outside the gene matches. A word on this clone: Its antigen target is currently unknown. No base quality values were provided; no much bigger clone lies one nucleotide off.

TCRbeta CDR3 regions were amplified from genomic DNA using the immunoSEQ Assay, a bias-controlled multiplex PCR. The published analysis was carried out like this. The number of nucleated cells in each sample was estimated by amplification of reference gene primers within the assay. To quantify the absolute abundance of each unique TCRbeta CDR3 rearrangement, sequence reads were collapsed and filtered. For each sample, productive Simpson clonality was calculated as the square root of Simpson's diversity index across productive rearrangements. Drawn from immuneACCESS, this table holds only the in-frame rearrangements with V and J called that TCRdb kept. Clones are partly lost; checked studies trace under half to an unresolved V gene and leave the rest unexplained. From that table come the V and J calls and clone size; the DNA was used to work out D and trimming. The sample has about 210,000 clones on record, approximately 86% of them singletons. The ten largest clonotypes hold roughly 0.7% of the sample.

Beyond this particular receptor, the publication reports: The amount of clinical and demographic metadata varied by source and participant and was provided uncurated.

The TCR comes from a man in his forties with acute or convalescent COVID-19. The sequencing sample was made of peripheral blood. In this chain, TRBV6-5 is recombined with TRBJ2-5, with 9 middle bases fitting TRBD1. The base sequence is TGTGCCAGCAAAGTATGGGACAGGGAAGGGACCCAGTACTTC. It codes for CASKVWDREGTQYF.